The rows below give T cell receptor beta chains drawn from one sample of a study of human T cells and chemical hapten exposure. TCRdb called the RACE reads again in MiXCR, with one record for every CDR3 protein. The sample records about 57,000 distinct CDR3 sequences, about 9% being singletons. The input for sequencing was whole blood, taken in connection with sensitization to the hapten diphenylcyclopropenone (DPC). These receptors came from a woman aged 40-49 years with alopecia areata. Some clones in this sample may be carry-over from other donors' samples. Each CDR3 is given with its conserved first and last residue. The D gene is left open where the match is weak. The size of a clone is reported for some rows only, either as once, few or many, or as a class for expanded clones.

CDR3nt,CDR3aa,v_gene,abundance,d_gene,j_gene
TGTGCCAGCAGTTTATTGGGCAGCGGGGATGAGCAGTTCTTC,CASSLLGSGDEQFF,TRBV28,-,TRBD2,TRBJ2-1
TGTGCCAGCAGTTACTCGGGGGGCGGGCAGCCCCAGCATTTT,CASSYSGGGQPQHF,TRBV6-2/TRBV6-3,many,-,TRBJ1-5
TGTGCCAGCAGGATCCCTGTCTCCACAGATACGCAGTATTTT,CASRIPVSTDTQYF,TRBV2,many,-,TRBJ2-3
TGCAGTGCTAGAGATCTAGGACAGTATCCCTACGAGCAGTACTTC,CSARDLGQYPYEQYF,TRBV20-1,many,-,TRBJ2-7
TGTGCCAGCACAAAGAGGTCCGGCACAGATACGCAGTATTTT,CASTKRSGTDTQYF,TRBV12-3/TRBV12-4,many,-,TRBJ2-3
TGTGCCAGCAGTCGCATCGAAGAGACCCAGTACTTC,CASSRIEETQYF,TRBV2,many,-,TRBJ2-5
TGTGCCAGCTCACCACAGGCAGGGACAGATTCACCCCTCCACTTT,CASSPQAGTDSPLHF,TRBV18,many,TRBD1,TRBJ1-6
TGTGCCAGCAGAAGCTACCCCGGGACAGGGGATAGCAATCAGCCCCAGCATTTT,CASRSYPGTGDSNQPQHF,TRBV6-2/TRBV6-3,-,TRBD1,TRBJ1-5
TGTGCCACCAGCAGAGAAGGGAATAGCAATCAGCCCCAGCATTTT,CATSREGNSNQPQHF,TRBV15,-,-,TRBJ1-5
TGTGCCAGCAGTGACAGGGGAACCATATATCAGCCCCAGCATTTT,CASSDRGTIYQPQHF,TRBV27,-,TRBD1,TRBJ1-5
TGCGCCAGCAGCCAAGATCAAGAGGGGCACAATGAGCAGTTCTTC,CASSQDQEGHNEQFF,TRBV4-1,many,-,TRBJ2-1
TGTGCCTGGAGTATTGGACAGGGACATCAGCCCCAGCATTTT,CAWSIGQGHQPQHF,TRBV30,many,TRBD1,TRBJ1-5
TGTGCCAGTAGTATCCGGGCGGTCCCCCCCTACAATGAGCAGTTCTTC,CASSIRAVPPYNEQFF,TRBV19,many,-,TRBJ2-1
TGTGCCAGCAGCGTAACGTGGGCCGGGACCTACGAGCAGTACTTC,CASSVTWAGTYEQYF,TRBV9,many,-,TRBJ2-7
TGCGCCAGCAGCCAAGATTTTGGTTATACGCAGTATTTT,CASSQDFGYTQYF,TRBV4-3,many,-,TRBJ2-3
TGTGCCAGCAGTGACTCTCACGGAAACGCAAATGAGCAGTTCTTC,CASSDSHGNANEQFF,TRBV6-4,many,-,TRBJ2-1
TGCAGTGCTAGAGAAGGAGGACAGCCCCAGCATTTT,CSAREGGQPQHF,TRBV20-1,few,-,TRBJ1-5
TGTGCCAGCAGTCGACAGGGTACTGAAGCTTTCTTT,CASSRQGTEAFF,TRBV3-1,many,TRBD1,TRBJ1-1
TGTGCCACCAGCACGAGCGGGGGGGCCTACAATGAGCAGTTCTTC,CATSTSGGAYNEQFF,TRBV15,many,TRBD2,TRBJ2-1